Listed below are T cell receptor beta chains from one sample, sequenced in a study of beta chain features in type 1 diabetes. The repertoire was sequenced with immunoSEQ multiplex PCR; TCRdb's copy has only in-frame clones and lacks some. This repertoire shows hundreds of thousands of clones, roughly a sixth found once; its top ten account for about 0.097%. The sample consisted of naive CD4+ T cells from blood. The receptors were gathered from a man aged 18 to 30 in good health. The CDR3 runs from the conserved cysteine through the conserved F or W. Each record gives: D gene, V gene, CDR3 length, J gene, clone size, CDR3 protein, CDR3 DNA. D genes are given only for firm matches. Where a row states a size, it is once, few, many or the class of an expanded clone; other rows omit it.

d_call: NA
v_call: TRBV10-3
cdr3_length: 14
j_call: TRBJ2-7
clone_size: NA
cdr3_aa: CAISVEEGAYEQYF
cdr3_nt: TGTGCCATCAGTGTCGAGGAGGGGGCCTACGAGCAGTACTTC

d_call: NA
v_call: TRBV15
cdr3_length: 16
j_call: TRBJ1-2
clone_size: NA
cdr3_aa: CATSSMTEVTIYGYTF
cdr3_nt: TGTGCCACCAGCAGTATGACAGAGGTCACTATATATGGCTACACCTTC

d_call: TRBD1
v_call: TRBV14
cdr3_length: 17
j_call: TRBJ2-2
clone_size: NA
cdr3_aa: CASSQGWGQANTGELFF
cdr3_nt: TGTGCCAGCAGCCAAGGCTGGGGACAGGCGAACACCGGGGAGCTGTTTTTT

d_call: NA
v_call: TRBV5-1
cdr3_length: 15
j_call: TRBJ2-1
clone_size: NA
cdr3_aa: CSSSIRTDRIDEQFF
cdr3_nt: TGCTCCAGCAGCATCCGGACAGATCGGATCGATGAGCAGTTCTTC

d_call: TRBD2
v_call: TRBV11-2
cdr3_length: 15
j_call: TRBJ2-1
clone_size: NA
cdr3_aa: CASSLVRGGYNEQFF
cdr3_nt: TGTGCCAGCAGCTTAGTCCGGGGGGGATACAATGAGCAGTTCTTC

d_call: TRBD1
v_call: TRBV5-1
cdr3_length: 14
j_call: TRBJ2-7
clone_size: few
cdr3_aa: CASRSPGQGDEQYF
cdr3_nt: TGCGCCAGCAGGTCTCCGGGACAGGGGGACGAGCAGTACTTC

d_call: NA
v_call: TRBV7-2
cdr3_length: 13
j_call: TRBJ1-2
clone_size: few
cdr3_aa: CASSSDANYGYTF
cdr3_nt: TGTGCCAGCAGCTCCGACGCCAACTATGGCTACACCTTC

d_call: TRBD1
v_call: TRBV4-3
cdr3_length: 16
j_call: TRBJ2-3
clone_size: few
cdr3_aa: CASSQNRGLGTDTQYF
cdr3_nt: TGCGCCAGCAGCCAAAACAGGGGTCTTGGCACAGATACGCAGTATTTT

d_call: TRBD1
v_call: TRBV2
cdr3_length: 15
j_call: TRBJ1-2
clone_size: few
cdr3_aa: CASSAPQGGTYGYTF
cdr3_nt: TGTGCCAGCAGCGCTCCTCAGGGGGGAACTTATGGCTACACCTTC

d_call: NA
v_call: TRBV5-4
cdr3_length: 16
j_call: TRBJ1-1
clone_size: NA
cdr3_aa: CASNGQSYFMNTEAFF
cdr3_nt: TGTGCCAGCAACGGGCAGTCCTACTTCATGAACACTGAAGCTTTCTTT

d_call: NA
v_call: TRBV9
cdr3_length: 11
j_call: TRBJ2-4
clone_size: few
cdr3_aa: CASSGDSAGYF
cdr3_nt: TGTGCCAGCAGCGGTGACTCCGCCGGGTACTTC

d_call: NA
v_call: TRBV7-9
cdr3_length: 15
j_call: TRBJ1-2
clone_size: NA
cdr3_aa: CASSPWEAGSFSYTF
cdr3_nt: TGTGCCAGCAGTCCCTGGGAGGCAGGGTCGTTTAGCTACACCTTC

d_call: TRBD2
v_call: TRBV5-1
cdr3_length: 14
j_call: TRBJ2-5
clone_size: NA
cdr3_aa: CASSRGTSGKTQYF
cdr3_nt: TGCGCCAGCAGCCGCGGGACTAGCGGAAAGACCCAGTACTTC

d_call: NA
v_call: TRBV4-3
cdr3_length: 15
j_call: TRBJ1-3
clone_size: NA
cdr3_aa: CASSQEWTAGNTIYF
cdr3_nt: TGCGCCAGCAGCCAAGAATGGACAGCTGGAAACACCATATATTTT

d_call: TRBD1
v_call: TRBV5-4
cdr3_length: 16
j_call: TRBJ1-6
clone_size: few
cdr3_aa: CASSRTGTGFNSPLHF
cdr3_nt: TGTGCCAGCAGCCGGACCGGGACAGGGTTTAATTCACCCCTCCACTTT

d_call: NA
v_call: TRBV5-1
cdr3_length: 14
j_call: TRBJ2-1
clone_size: few
cdr3_aa: CASSRGSPDNEQFF
cdr3_nt: TGCGCCAGCAGCCGGGGGTCGCCCGACAATGAGCAGTTCTTC

d_call: NA
v_call: TRBV7-2
cdr3_length: 15
j_call: TRBJ2-7
clone_size: few
cdr3_aa: CASSLEVQGPYEQYF
cdr3_nt: TGTGCCAGCAGCTTAGAAGTACAGGGCCCCTACGAGCAGTACTTC

d_call: TRBD1
v_call: TRBV27
cdr3_length: 14
j_call: TRBJ1-4
clone_size: few
cdr3_aa: CASRLQGAGEKLFF
cdr3_nt: TGTGCCAGCAGGTTACAGGGGGCCGGGGAAAAACTGTTTTTT

d_call: NA
v_call: TRBV15
cdr3_length: 12
j_call: TRBJ2-5
clone_size: few
cdr3_aa: CATSSLGETQYF
cdr3_nt: TGTGCCACCAGCAGTTTGGGAGAGACCCAGTACTTC

d_call: NA
v_call: TRBV5-1
cdr3_length: 12
j_call: TRBJ1-2
clone_size: NA
cdr3_aa: CASSLSGYGYTF
cdr3_nt: TGCGCCAGCAGCTTGTCGGGGTACGGCTACACCTTC

d_call: NA
v_call: TRBV5-1
cdr3_length: 14
j_call: TRBJ1-1
clone_size: few
cdr3_aa: CASSVQEGRTEAFF
cdr3_nt: TGCGCCAGCAGCGTCCAAGAGGGTCGGACTGAAGCTTTCTTT

d_call: NA
v_call: TRBV5-4
cdr3_length: 14
j_call: TRBJ1-1
clone_size: NA
cdr3_aa: CASSLTGLNTEAFF
cdr3_nt: TGTGCCAGCAGCCTCACAGGCTTGAACACTGAAGCTTTCTTT

d_call: NA
v_call: TRBV30
cdr3_length: 14
j_call: TRBJ2-3
clone_size: NA
cdr3_aa: CAWRRLVSTDTQYF
cdr3_nt: TGTGCCTGGAGGCGGCTAGTCAGCACAGATACGCAGTATTTT